This T cell receptor (beta chain) is drawn from a study of blood T cells in healthy people across ages (dated by TCRdb to between 2014 and 2017). In the study overall: In model experiments, template switching captured roughly one uniquely barcoded TCR beta cDNA molecule for every two T cells. The study analyzed two additional independent replicas of 1 million unique cDNA reads from the same blood draw for two donors, one aged 18 to 30 and one aged 80 or older. Four age groups were formed from the donors: young (average roughly 16 years), middle-aged (approximately 40), aged (62) and long-lived (about 75). The study measured age-related changes in TCR beta repertoire diversity using deep sequencing normalized with unique cDNA molecular identifiers. Points the paper makes about the study in general: Estimates of total diversity based on one million sequenced T cells were regarded as lower bounds and as underestimates. Because donor CMV infection status was unknown, age-related changes in expanded clonotypes were potentially confounded. Conclusive comparison of naive and antigen-experienced compartments was prevented by the profiling of bulk unsorted PBMCs. There was a strong correlation between observed TCR beta diversity and the percentage of naive T cells measured by flow cytometry. Observed TCR beta diversity per million T cells fell roughly linearly with age, and a significant reduction was already apparent by age roughly 40. The long-lived group showed more naive CD4+ T cells, fewer expanded clones and increased TCR diversity than the aged group, suggesting age selection.

The donors were some 39 Caucasian individuals from Russia, aged 6 to 90 years, who were systemically healthy. Each donor gave 9 to 10 milliliters of peripheral blood, collected into EDTA-treated Vacutainer tubes. Ficoll-Paque density-gradient centrifugation was used to isolate PBMCs, with at least 6.5 million per sample. Total RNA was extracted from PBMCs with Trizol reagent, with at least 5.5 micrograms obtained per sample. For every donor, flow cytometry on a PBMC aliquot measured the percentage of naive CD45RAhigh/CD27high T cells. Regarding this clonotype: It lacks a known antigen. One base away there is no much larger clone; base qualities are not given.

The CDR3, from cysteine to phenylalanine, totals 12 residues. Only CDR3 DNA is held: 36 bases, read in frame from base 1. V was cut back by 1 base and J by 12 bases, leaving a gap of 13 bases between them. From the germline V gene, CDR1 is SGHAT and CDR2 is FQNNGV. The library was made by 5' RACE. Sequencing was performed on an Illumina HiSeq 2500. The second PCR ran for roughly 7 to 12 cycles and used a J-beta primer mix along with a sample-barcoded 5' primer. A template-switch 5' adaptor carrying 12 random nucleotides introduced a unique molecular identifier onto each TCR beta cDNA molecule. At least 2.5 million CDR3-containing paired-end reads were obtained from each sample. First-strand cDNA synthesis was performed from all RNA using the Mint cDNA synthesis kit, with priming by a TRBC-specific oligonucleotide. Following uracil-DNA glycosylase treatment, a first 18-cycle PCR with universal primers M1SS and BC2_uni_R was performed on all cDNA. In the original analysis: For normalization, 1 million high-quality reads were randomly selected from each sample, with every read carrying a distinct molecular identifier. Reads with shared molecular identifiers were discarded instead of being binned into consensus sequences. CDR3 identification, clonotype clustering and error correction used MiTCR with a Q25 quality threshold and the strictest error-elimination algorithm. A nonparametric unseen species model with Euler transformation was used to estimate a lower bound on total TCR beta diversity. Using fastp trimming at Q25 and MiXCR clonotype assembly, TCRdb reanalyzed the public sequencing data and kept in-frame beta chains. Each entry merges the rows of one CDR3 protein and shows their most common DNA and genes. The V and J calls here are based on TCRdb, not the publication. This sample lists more than 900,000 distinct CDR3 sequences; roughly 29% were detected once. 9.5% to 13% of the sample comes from the top ten.

These same data were also listed under a study on T cells of mothers and their children. As the second paper documents: Nine systemically healthy Caucasian individuals served as donors, namely three mothers together with their six children. cDNA synthesis consumed the entire amount of extracted RNA, loaded at about 1.6 ug RNA in each 15 ul reaction. In the second PCR, the M1S primer added sample barcodes and 2-4 random nucleotides. Over 8 million TCR beta CDR3 reads came from each mother, compared with 2.5 million to 3.5 million reads from each child. In both related and unrelated pairs, thymic selection shapes the output of TCR recombination in a similar way, with inherited differences having only a minor effect. Normalized repertoire overlap was always found to be slightly, but never significantly, higher in related mother-child pairs than in unrelated mother-child pairs. No persistent microchimeric T cell clones were found, with a detection sensitivity of approximately 110 clones per million clonotypes. In the study, deep NGS was used to compare the TCR beta repertoires of mothers and children, and features distinguishing related mother-child pairs from unrelated individuals were sought. On average, the children were roughly 12 +/- 4 years old, while the mothers were approximately 40 +/- 4 years old. Libraries were sequenced on Illumina HiSeq 2000 with 100+100 nt paired-end reads after adapter ligation with NEBNext reagents. To avoid cross-contamination, the mother libraries and the child libraries were prepared a month apart and sequenced in separate runs. Between roughly 450,000 and 2,200,000 distinct TCR beta clonotypes were identified per donor. Naive TCR beta clonotypes were estimated from low-frequency clonotypes matched to each donor's FACS-determined naive share, without sorting.

The chain couples TRBV11-2 to TRBJ2-7; TRBD1 is a weak D gene call, 6 bases matching. The sequence was obtained from a woman in her thirties or forties in good health. Sequenced: blood. The CDR3 protein sequence reads: CASSLGVQGRYF. The DNA sequence is given as TGTGCCAGCAGCTTAGGCGTCCAGGGGCGGTACTTC.